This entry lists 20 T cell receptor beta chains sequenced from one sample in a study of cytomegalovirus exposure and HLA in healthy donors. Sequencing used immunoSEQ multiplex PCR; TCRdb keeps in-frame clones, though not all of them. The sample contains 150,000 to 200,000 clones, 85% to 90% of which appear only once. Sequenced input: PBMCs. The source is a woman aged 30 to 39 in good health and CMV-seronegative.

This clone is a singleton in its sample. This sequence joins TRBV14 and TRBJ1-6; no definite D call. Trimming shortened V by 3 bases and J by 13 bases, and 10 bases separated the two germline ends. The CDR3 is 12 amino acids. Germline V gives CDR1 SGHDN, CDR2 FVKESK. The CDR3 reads CASSQIGMPLHF. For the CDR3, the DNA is TGTGCCAGCAGCCAGATCGGGATGCCCCTCCACTTT.

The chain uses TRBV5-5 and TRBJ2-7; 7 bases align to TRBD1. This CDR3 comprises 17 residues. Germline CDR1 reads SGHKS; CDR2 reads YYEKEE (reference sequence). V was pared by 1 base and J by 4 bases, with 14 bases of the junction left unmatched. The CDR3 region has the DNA TGTGCCAGCAGCTTGTGGGTGGGGCGTAGGGGGCTTTACGAGCAGTACTTC. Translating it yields CASSLWVGRRGLYEQYF.

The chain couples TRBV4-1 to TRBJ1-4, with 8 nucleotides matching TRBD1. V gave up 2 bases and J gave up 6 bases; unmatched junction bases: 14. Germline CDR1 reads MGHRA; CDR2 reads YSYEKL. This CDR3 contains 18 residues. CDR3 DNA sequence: TGCGCCAGCAGCCAATTGATTGCAGGGGGCATCGAATATGAAAAACTGTTTTTT. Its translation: CASSQLIAGGIEYEKLFF.

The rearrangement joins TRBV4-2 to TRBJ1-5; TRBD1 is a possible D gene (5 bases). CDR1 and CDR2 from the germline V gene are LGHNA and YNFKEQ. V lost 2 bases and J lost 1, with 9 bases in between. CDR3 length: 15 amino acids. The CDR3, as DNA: TGTGCCAGCAGCCAACCTGACAGAAGCAATCAGCCCCAGCATTTT. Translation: CASSQPDRSNQPQHF.

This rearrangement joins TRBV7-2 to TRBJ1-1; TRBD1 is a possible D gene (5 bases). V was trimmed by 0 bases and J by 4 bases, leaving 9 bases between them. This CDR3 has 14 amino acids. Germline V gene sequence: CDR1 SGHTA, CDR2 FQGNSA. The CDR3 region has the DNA TGTGCCAGCAGCTTAGCTTCAGGGCCCACTGAAGCTTTCTTT. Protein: CASSLASGPTEAFF.

CDR3 sequence reads: CASSLGQAYGYTF. CDR3 nucleotides: TGTGCCAGCTCCCTGGGACAGGCCTATGGCTACACCTTC. This chain uses TRBV18 with TRBJ1-2, with 8 bases lining up with TRBD1. The V gene's germline CDR1 is KGHSH and CDR2 LQKENI. Unmatched junction bases numbered 4, after V lost 6 bases and J lost 4 bases. This CDR3 is 13 amino acids long.

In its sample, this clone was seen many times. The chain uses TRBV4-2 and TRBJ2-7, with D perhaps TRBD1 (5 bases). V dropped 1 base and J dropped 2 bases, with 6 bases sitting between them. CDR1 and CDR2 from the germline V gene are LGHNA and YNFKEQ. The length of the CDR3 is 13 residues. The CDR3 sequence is CASSQGRAYEQYF. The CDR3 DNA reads TGTGCCAGCAGCCAAGGCAGGGCCTACGAGCAGTACTTC.

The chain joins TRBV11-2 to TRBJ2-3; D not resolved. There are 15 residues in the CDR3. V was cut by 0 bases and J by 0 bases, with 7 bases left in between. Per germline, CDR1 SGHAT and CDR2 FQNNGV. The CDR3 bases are TGTGCCAGCAGCTTAGATCCTACGAGCACAGATACGCAGTATTTT. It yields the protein CASSLDPTSTDTQYF.

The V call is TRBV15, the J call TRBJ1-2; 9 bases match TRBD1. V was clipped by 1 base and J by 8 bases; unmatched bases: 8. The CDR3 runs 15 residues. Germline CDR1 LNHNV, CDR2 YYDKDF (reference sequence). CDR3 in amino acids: CATSRGGGQGTGYTF. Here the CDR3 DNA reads TGTGCCACCAGCAGAGGGGGGGGACAGGGAACCGGCTACACCTTC.

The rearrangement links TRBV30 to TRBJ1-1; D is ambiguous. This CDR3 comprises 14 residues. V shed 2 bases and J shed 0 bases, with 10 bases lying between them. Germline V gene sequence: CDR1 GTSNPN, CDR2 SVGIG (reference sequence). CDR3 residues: CAWSQRQMNTEAFF. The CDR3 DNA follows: TGTGCCTGGAGTCAGAGGCAGATGAACACTGAAGCTTTCTTT.

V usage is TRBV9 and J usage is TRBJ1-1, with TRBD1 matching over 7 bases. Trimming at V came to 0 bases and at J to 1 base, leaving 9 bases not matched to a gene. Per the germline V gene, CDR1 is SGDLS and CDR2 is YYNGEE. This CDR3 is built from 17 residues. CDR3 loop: CASSVVGGGPPNTEAFF. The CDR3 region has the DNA TGTGCCAGCAGCGTAGTAGGAGGGGGCCCACCGAACACTGAAGCTTTCTTT. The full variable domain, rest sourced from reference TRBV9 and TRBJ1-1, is DSGVTQTPKHLITATGQRVTLRCSPRSGDLSVYWYQQSLDQGLQFLIQYYNGEERAKGNILERFSAQQFPDLHSELNLSSLELGDSALYFCASSVVGGGPPNTEAFFGQGTRLTVV.

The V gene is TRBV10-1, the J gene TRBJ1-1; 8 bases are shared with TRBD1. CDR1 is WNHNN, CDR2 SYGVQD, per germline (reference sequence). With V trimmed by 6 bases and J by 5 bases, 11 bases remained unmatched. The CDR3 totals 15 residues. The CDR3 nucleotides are TGCGCCAGCAGCCCCGGGGCAGGGGGCGAAACTGAAGCTTTCTTT. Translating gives CASSPGAGGETEAFF.

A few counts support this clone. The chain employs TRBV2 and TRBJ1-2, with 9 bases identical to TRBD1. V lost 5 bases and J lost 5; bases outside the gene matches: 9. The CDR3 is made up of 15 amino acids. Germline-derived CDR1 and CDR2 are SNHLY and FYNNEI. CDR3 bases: TGTGCCAGCAGTCAGACAGGGACAGGGCCATATGGCTACACCTTC. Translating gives CASSQTGTGPYGYTF.

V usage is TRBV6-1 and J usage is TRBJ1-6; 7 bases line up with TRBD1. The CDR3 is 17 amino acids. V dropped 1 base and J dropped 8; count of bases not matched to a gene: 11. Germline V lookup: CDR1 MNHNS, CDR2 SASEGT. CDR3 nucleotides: TGTGCCAGCAGTGAAGTGCAGTTCGGGACAGAAGATTCACCCCTCCACTTT. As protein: CASSEVQFGTEDSPLHF.

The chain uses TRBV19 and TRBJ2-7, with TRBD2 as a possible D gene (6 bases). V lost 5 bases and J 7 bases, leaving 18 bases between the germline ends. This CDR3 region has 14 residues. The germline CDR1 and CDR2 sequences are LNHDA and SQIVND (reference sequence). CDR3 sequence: CASSPLLAGREQYF. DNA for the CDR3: TGTGCCAGTAGTCCCCTACTAGCAGGGCGGGAGCAGTACTTC.

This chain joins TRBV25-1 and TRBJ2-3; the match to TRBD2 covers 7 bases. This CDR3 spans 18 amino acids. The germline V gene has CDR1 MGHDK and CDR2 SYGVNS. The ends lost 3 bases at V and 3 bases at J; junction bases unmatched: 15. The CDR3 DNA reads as TGTGCCAGCAGTGACCTTAACCGGGGGGATTTGGGTACAGATACGCAGTATTTT. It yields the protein CASSDLNRGDLGTDTQYF. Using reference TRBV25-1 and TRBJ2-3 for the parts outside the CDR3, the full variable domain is EADIYQTPRYLVIGTGKKITLECSQTMGHDKMYWYQQDPGMELHLIHYSYGVNSTEKGDLSSESTVSRIRTEHFPLTLESARPSHTSQYLCASSDLNRGDLGTDTQYFGPGTRLTVL.

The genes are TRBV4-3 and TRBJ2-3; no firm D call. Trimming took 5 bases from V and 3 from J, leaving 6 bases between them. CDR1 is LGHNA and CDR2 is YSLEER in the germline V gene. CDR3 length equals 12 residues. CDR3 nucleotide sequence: TGCGCCAGCAGCTCACGGACAGATACGCAGTATTTT. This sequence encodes CASSSRTDTQYF.

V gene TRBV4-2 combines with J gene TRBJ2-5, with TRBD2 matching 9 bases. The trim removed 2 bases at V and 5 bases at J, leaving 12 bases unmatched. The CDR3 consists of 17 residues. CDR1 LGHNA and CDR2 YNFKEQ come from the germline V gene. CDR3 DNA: TGTGCCAGCAGCCAATCCGTGGGAATAGCGGGGGATGAGACCCAGTACTTC. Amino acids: CASSQSVGIAGDETQYF.

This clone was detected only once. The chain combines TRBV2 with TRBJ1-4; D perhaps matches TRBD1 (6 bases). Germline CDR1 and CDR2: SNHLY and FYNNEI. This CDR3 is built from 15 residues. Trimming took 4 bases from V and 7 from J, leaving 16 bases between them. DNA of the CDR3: TGTGCCAGCAGTGGCACCACAGGGTTCAGTGAAAAACTGTTTTTT. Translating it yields CASSGTTGFSEKLFF. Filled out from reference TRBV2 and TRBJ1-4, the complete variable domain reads EPEVTQTPSHQVTQMGQEVILRCVPISNHLYFYWYRQILGQKVEFLVSFYNNEISEKSEIFDDQFSVERPDGSNFTLKIRSTKLEDSAMYFCASSGTTGFSEKLFFGSGTQLSVL.

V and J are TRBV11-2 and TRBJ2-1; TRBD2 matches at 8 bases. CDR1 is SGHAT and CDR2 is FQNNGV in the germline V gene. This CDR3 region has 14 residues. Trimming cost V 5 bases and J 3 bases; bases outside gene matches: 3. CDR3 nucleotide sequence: TGTGCCAGCAGCCCGCGGGGGGACTACAATGAGCAGTTCTTC. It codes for CASSPRGDYNEQFF.